This is a list of T cell receptor beta chains from one sample in a study of response to subunit inactivated influenza vaccine. TCRdb independently ran MiXCR on the RT-PCR reads; one entry per CDR3 protein. The sample carries 500,000 or so distinct CDR3 sequences, 15% to 20% recorded once. Sequencing used CD4+ T cells sorted from PBMCs, obtained about 24 months after vaccination. The receptors come from a man aged 50 to 69 who received an inactivated influenza vaccine. The CDR3 runs from the conserved cysteine through the conserved F or W. D genes are given only for firm matches. Not every row has a clone size; where given, it reads once, few, many or a size class.

abundance,j_gene,len,d_gene,v_gene,CDR3nt,CDR3aa
-,TRBJ2-3,17,TRBD2,TRBV28,TGTGCCAGCAGTTTATTGGGGACTAGCGGGAGGCGAGATACGCAGTATTTT,CASSLLGTSGRRDTQYF
few,TRBJ2-3,14,-,TRBV20-1,TGCAGTGCGTCAGAACAGGGAGCCACAGATACGCAGTATTTT,CSASEQGATDTQYF
few,TRBJ2-7,14,-,TRBV7-2,TGTGCCAGCGGCATGGTAGGTGCTTCCTACGAGCAGTACTTC,CASGMVGASYEQYF
many,TRBJ2-1,16,-,TRBV6-5,TGTGCCAGCAGTTACCCTAGAAGGGGGTCCAGTAATGAGCAGTTCTTC,CASSYPRRGSSNEQFF
-,TRBJ1-5,15,-,TRBV27,TGTGCCAGCAGGGAGGGGGATCGGAGCAATCAGCCCCAGCATTTT,CASREGDRSNQPQHF
few,TRBJ2-3,14,-,TRBV5-1,TGCGCCAGCAGCACGCGGGGCAGTGGAGATACGCAGTATTTT,CASSTRGSGDTQYF
-,TRBJ2-5,13,TRBD1,TRBV20-1,TGCAGTGCATCAGACAGGGGCGAAGAGACCCAGTACTTC,CSASDRGEETQYF
-,TRBJ2-5,15,TRBD2,TRBV5-1,TGCGCCAGCAGTCCGACTAGCCGGTTCCAAGAGACCCAGTACTTC,CASSPTSRFQETQYF
-,TRBJ2-7,15,-,TRBV4-3,TGCGCCAGCAGCCAAGAAGTTGCGACTAGGGGGGAGCAGTACTTC,CASSQEVATRGEQYF
-,TRBJ1-2,14,TRBD1,TRBV28,TGTGCCAGCACTACCCCACAGGGGCGGGAAGGCTACACCTTC,CASTTPQGREGYTF
few,TRBJ2-1,14,-,TRBV15,TGTGCCACCAGCAGAGGAAGGGGTCTGGATGAGCAGTTCTTC,CATSRGRGLDEQFF
-,TRBJ2-3,14,-,TRBV20-1,TGCAGTGCTGGGGGCAGGATACGGCCAGATACGCAGTATTTT,CSAGGRIRPDTQYF
few,TRBJ2-7,14,-,TRBV5-6,TGTGCCAGCAGCCTTGGGTTTAGATCCTACGAGCAGTACTTC,CASSLGFRSYEQYF
few,TRBJ2-1,17,-,TRBV4-3,TGCGCCAGCAGCCAACGCAGACTCGTCGGTGGATACAATGAGCAGTTCTTC,CASSQRRLVGGYNEQFF
-,TRBJ2-7,18,TRBD2,TRBV4-2,TGTGCCAGCAGCCAAGAGGGACTAGCGGCAGATACCTCCTACGAGCAGTACTTC,CASSQEGLAADTSYEQYF
-,TRBJ1-5,16,TRBD1,TRBV27,TGTGCCAGCAGTCGGACAGGGATTTATAGCAATCAGCCCCAGCATTTT,CASSRTGIYSNQPQHF
-,TRBJ1-6,13,-,TRBV4-3,TGCGCCAGCAGCCAGGGGTTGGTTTCACCCCTCCACTTT,CASSQGLVSPLHF
few,TRBJ2-2,16,TRBD1,TRBV4-2,TGTGCCAGCAGCCAAGGGGGGGACAGGGTGAACGGGGAGCTGTTTTTT,CASSQGGDRVNGELFF
many,TRBJ2-1,15,TRBD2,TRBV20-1,TGCAGTGCTAGAGATGTGGTAGCGGGAGTCGATGAGCAGTTCTTC,CSARDVVAGVDEQFF
-,TRBJ2-5,13,-,TRBV29-1,TGCAGCGTTGGTATCAGGGTGAGGGAGACCCAGTACTTC,CSVGIRVRETQYF
few,TRBJ1-1,11,TRBD1,TRBV10-2,TGCGCCAGCAGCCGGACAGGAGACGCTTTCTTT,CASSRTGDAFF
few,TRBJ2-7,12,TRBD2,TRBV29-1,TGCAGCGGGAGCGGGAGCTCCTACGAGCAGTACTTC,CSGSGSSYEQYF
few,TRBJ2-3,13,-,TRBV11-2,TGTGCCAGCAGATTCACAGGGTCAGATACGCAGTATTTT,CASRFTGSDTQYF
-,TRBJ2-1,10,-,TRBV20-1,TGCAGTGCGCGGCCGTCTGAGCAGTTCTTC,CSARPSEQFF
-,TRBJ2-7,15,-,TRBV7-9,TGTGCCAGCAGCTCGGACAGAAGGCCCAATATTCCTGAAATATTC,CASSSDRRPNIPEIF
-,TRBJ2-7,13,-,TRBV11-3,TGTGCCAGCAGCCGTCATAGCGGCTACAAGCAGTACTTC,CASSRHSGYKQYF
-,TRBJ2-1,15,TRBD2,TRBV18,TGTGCCAGCTCACCTATGGCTAGCGGGAGTATTGAGCAGTTCTTC,CASSPMASGSIEQFF
few,TRBJ2-3,16,TRBD2,TRBV20-1,TGCAGTGCTATAGACTCGACTAGCGGGAGAATGGATACGCAGTATTTT,CSAIDSTSGRMDTQYF
-,TRBJ1-1,14,TRBD1,TRBV5-1,TGCGCCAGACTTAAGACAGGGACGGTCTCTGAAGCTTTCTTT,CARLKTGTVSEAFF
few,TRBJ1-1,15,TRBD1,TRBV12-3/TRBV12-4,TGTGCCAGCAACGTTGACAGGGGGATTGGCACTGAAGCTTTCTTT,CASNVDRGIGTEAFF
few,TRBJ2-2,16,-,TRBV25-1,TGTGCCAGCAAATCGCATGGGACGGCTAACACCGGGGAGCTGTTTTTT,CASKSHGTANTGELFF
many,TRBJ2-5,13,-,TRBV4-1,TGCGCCAGCAGCCAAGAGACACAAGAGACCCAGTACTTC,CASSQETQETQYF
few,TRBJ2-1,16,TRBD2,TRBV20-1,TGCAGTGCTAGTGAAACCACTAGCGGAGCCTACAATGAGCAGTTCTTC,CSASETTSGAYNEQFF
-,TRBJ2-5,12,TRBD1,TRBV20-1,TGCAGTGCTGTCAGGGGGCACGAGACCCAGTACTTC,CSAVRGHETQYF
few,TRBJ1-1,15,-,TRBV5-1,TGCGCCAGCAGCTTGGGGCAGGGTGGGAACACTGAAGCTTTCTTT,CASSLGQGGNTEAFF
-,TRBJ2-3,14,-,TRBV9,TGTGCCAGCAGCGTAGCGGGGAACCGAGATACGCAGTATTTT,CASSVAGNRDTQYF
few,TRBJ2-5,15,-,TRBV10-3,TGTGCCACCCGCGGGACTGATGTATACCAAGAGACCCAGTACTTC,CATRGTDVYQETQYF
once,TRBJ2-6,17,-,TRBV12-2,TGTGCAAGTCGCCGTTTGGGCATCGACTCTGGGGCCAACGTCCTGACTTTC,CASRRLGIDSGANVLTF
few,TRBJ2-5,15,TRBD1,TRBV18,TGTGCCAGCTCACCTCGACAGGGGGACCAAGAGACCCAGTACTTC,CASSPRQGDQETQYF
many,TRBJ2-5,13,TRBD1,TRBV29-1,TGCAGCGTTGAGGGGACAGCACAAGAGACCCAGTACTTC,CSVEGTAQETQYF
few,TRBJ2-7,14,-,TRBV5-1,TGCGCCAGCAGCTTGCAAAGCCCAGCCTACGAGCAGTACTTC,CASSLQSPAYEQYF
few,TRBJ2-1,16,TRBD2,TRBV5-1,TGCGCCAGCAGCTTGGCCGTTAGCGGGGCTTACAATGAGCAGTTCTTC,CASSLAVSGAYNEQFF
few,TRBJ1-1,14,-,TRBV3-1,TGTGCCAGCAGCCACTATTCGACGGGGACTGAAGCTTTCTTT,CASSHYSTGTEAFF
few,TRBJ1-3,13,TRBD1,TRBV20-1,TGCAGTGTTAAGACAGGGGGCTCGGACACCATATATTTT,CSVKTGGSDTIYF
-,TRBJ2-2,16,-,TRBV20-1,TGCAGTGCTACCCGACACTGGGACCCGAACACCGGGGAGCTGTTTTTT,CSATRHWDPNTGELFF
few,TRBJ2-5,12,-,TRBV7-9,TGTGCCAGCAGCGCCGCTGGGGCTTCAATGTACTTC,CASSAAGASMYF
many,TRBJ2-4,13,TRBD1,TRBV4-1,TGCGCCAGCAGCCAAGATTGGGACAGCATTCAGTACTTC,CASSQDWDSIQYF
-,TRBJ2-5,17,TRBD2,TRBV7-6,TGTGCCAGCAGCTTAGGATCGCCTAGCGGGGAATCGGAGACCCAGTACTTC,CASSLGSPSGESETQYF
few,TRBJ1-2,15,TRBD1,TRBV24-1,TGTGCCACCAGTGATTCGGGACAGTCTAACTATGGCTACACCTTC,CATSDSGQSNYGYTF
-,TRBJ2-7,15,-,TRBV6-1,TGTGCCAGCAGTGAAGCTGTGGGCAGGGTGGCCGAGCAGTACTTC,CASSEAVGRVAEQYF
-,TRBJ2-1,15,-,TRBV5-1,TGCGCCAGCAGCTTGTTAGCGGTGTCCTACAATGAGCAGTTCTTC,CASSLLAVSYNEQFF
-,TRBJ2-5,13,-,TRBV6-5,TGTGCCAGCAGTTACTCGGGAGCTGAGACCCAGTACTTC,CASSYSGAETQYF
many,TRBJ2-1,16,-,TRBV27,TGTGCCAGCAGTTTAACGGTGCTAGCGACTTATGATGAGCAGTTCTTC,CASSLTVLATYDEQFF
once,TRBJ2-3,18,-,TRBV28,TGTGCCAGCAGTCCATCCATTTTGGGGCCCGATACCACAGATACGCAGTATTTT,CASSPSILGPDTTDTQYF
few,TRBJ2-7,14,TRBD1,TRBV6-2/TRBV6-3,TGTGCCAGCAATTCCGGGACAGGCCACTACGAGCAGTACTTC,CASNSGTGHYEQYF